This TCR beta chain came from a study of T cell clonality in common variable immunodeficiency. About this clone itself: The CDR3 end falls 3 residues outside the read, so it is completed with the germline J gene.

Some clones are missing from TCRdb's copy, which holds only in-frame ones; the method was immunoSEQ multiplex PCR. The sample has 30,000 to 40,000 clones, none seen only once. V was clipped by 0 bases and J by 0 bases, with 12 bases between them. The CDR3 covers 17 residues. Germline V gives CDR1 KGHSH, CDR2 LQKENI. The TCR comes from a person aged 18 to 70 in good health. The chain is built from TRBV18 and TRBJ1-3; a possible D gene is TRBD1 (5 bases). Sample: peripheral blood mononuclear cells. This chain's CDR3 is CASSPPEMGHSGNTIYF. Incomplete CDR3 DNA: TGTGCCAGCTCACCACCGGAGATGGGGCACTCTGGAAACACC.